This TCR beta chain is from a study of cytomegalovirus exposure and HLA in healthy donors. Overall study results and limits: On later analysis, the bulk of CMV-associated TCR beta chains appeared to be HLA-restricted.

With 60 Vbeta and 13 Jbeta primers, the PCR was carried out. Authors' analysis steps: In a later analysis, of 84 million or so unique beta chains, roughly 10 million appeared in at least two donors. The protocol was immunoSEQ multiplex PCR, while the TCRdb copy is restricted to in-frame clones and leaves out a portion. V, J and clone size reflect that table, while D and trimming were determined from the DNA. The table records around 160,000 clones, 65% to 70% of them present only once. The trim removed 5 bases at V and 0 bases at J, leaving 4 bases unmatched. This CDR3 is built from 15 residues. The germline V gene has CDR1 GTSNPN and CDR2 SVGIG (reference sequence). As regards this clone: The antigen remains unidentified.

The chain has TRBV30 and TRBJ2-6; TRBD1 matches at 7 bases. This clonotype originated in a woman aged 18-29 years in good health and CMV-seropositive. Sequencing was done on a sample of PBMCs. The CDR3 DNA reads TGTGCCTGGGGCCCAGGGGGCTCTGGGGCCAACGTCCTGACTTTC. Translation gives CAWGPGGSGANVLTF. Complete variable domain (other parts from reference TRBV30 and TRBJ2-6): SQTIHQWPATLVQPVGSPLSLECTVEGTSNPNLYWYRQAAGRGLQLLFYSVGIGQISSEVPQNLSASRPQDRQFILSSKKLLLSDSGFYLCAWGPGGSGANVLTFGAGSRLTVL.